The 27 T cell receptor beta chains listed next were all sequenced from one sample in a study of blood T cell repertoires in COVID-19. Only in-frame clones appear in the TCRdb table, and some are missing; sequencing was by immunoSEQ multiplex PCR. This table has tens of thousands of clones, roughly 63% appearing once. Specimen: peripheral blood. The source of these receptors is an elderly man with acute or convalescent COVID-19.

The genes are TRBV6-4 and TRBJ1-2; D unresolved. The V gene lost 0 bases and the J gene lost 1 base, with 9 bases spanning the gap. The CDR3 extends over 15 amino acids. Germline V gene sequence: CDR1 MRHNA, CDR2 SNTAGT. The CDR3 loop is CASSDSSGLNYGYTF. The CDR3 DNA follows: TGTGCCAGCAGTGACTCGAGTGGGCTTAACTATGGCTACACCTTC.

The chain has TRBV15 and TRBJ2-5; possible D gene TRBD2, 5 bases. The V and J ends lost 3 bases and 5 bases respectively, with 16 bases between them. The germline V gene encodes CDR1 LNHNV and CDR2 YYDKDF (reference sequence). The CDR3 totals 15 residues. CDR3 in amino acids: CATSSNFIGGETQYF. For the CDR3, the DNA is TGTGCCACCAGCAGTAATTTCATAGGCGGGGAGACCCAGTACTTC.

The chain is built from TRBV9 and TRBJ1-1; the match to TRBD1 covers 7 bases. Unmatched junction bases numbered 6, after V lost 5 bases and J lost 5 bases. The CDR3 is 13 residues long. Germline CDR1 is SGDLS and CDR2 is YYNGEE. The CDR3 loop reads CASRGDSGTEAFF. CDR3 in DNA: TGTGCCAGCAGAGGGGACAGCGGGACTGAAGCTTTCTTT. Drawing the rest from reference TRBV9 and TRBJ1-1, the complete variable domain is DSGVTQTPKHLITATGQRVTLRCSPRSGDLSVYWYQQSLDQGLQFLIQYYNGEERAKGNILERFSAQQFPDLHSELNLSSLELGDSALYFCASRGDSGTEAFFGQGTRLTVV.

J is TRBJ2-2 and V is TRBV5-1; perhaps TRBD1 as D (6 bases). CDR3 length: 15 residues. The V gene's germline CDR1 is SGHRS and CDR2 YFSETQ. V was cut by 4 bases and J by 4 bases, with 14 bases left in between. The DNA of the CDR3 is TGCGCCAGCAGCCTCACACAGGGAGTCACCGGGGAGCTGTTTTTT. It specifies CASSLTQGVTGELFF.

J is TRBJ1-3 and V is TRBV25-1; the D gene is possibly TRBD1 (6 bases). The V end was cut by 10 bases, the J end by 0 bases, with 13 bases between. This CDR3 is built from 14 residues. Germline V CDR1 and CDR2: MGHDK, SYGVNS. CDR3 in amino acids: CATMDSHSGNTIYF. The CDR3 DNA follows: TGTGCCACCATGGACAGTCACTCTGGAAACACCATATATTTT.

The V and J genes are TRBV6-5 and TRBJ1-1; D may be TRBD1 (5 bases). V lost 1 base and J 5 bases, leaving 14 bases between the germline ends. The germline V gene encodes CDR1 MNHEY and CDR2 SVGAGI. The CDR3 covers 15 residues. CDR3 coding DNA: TGTGCCAGCAGTTACTGGGGCGGTGGGATGACTGAAGCTTTCTTT. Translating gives CASSYWGGGMTEAFF.

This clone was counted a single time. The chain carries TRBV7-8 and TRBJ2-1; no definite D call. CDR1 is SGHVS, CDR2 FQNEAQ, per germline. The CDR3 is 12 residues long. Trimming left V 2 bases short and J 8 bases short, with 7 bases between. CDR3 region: CASSLPRDEQFF. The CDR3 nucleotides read TGTGCCAGCAGCTTACCCCGGGATGAGCAGTTCTTC. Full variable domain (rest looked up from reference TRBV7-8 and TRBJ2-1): GAGVSQSPRYKVAKRGQDVALRCDPISGHVSLFWYQQALGQGPEFLTYFQNEAQLDKSGLPSDRFFAERPEGSVSTLKIQRTQQEDSAVYLCASSLPRDEQFFGPGTRLTVL.

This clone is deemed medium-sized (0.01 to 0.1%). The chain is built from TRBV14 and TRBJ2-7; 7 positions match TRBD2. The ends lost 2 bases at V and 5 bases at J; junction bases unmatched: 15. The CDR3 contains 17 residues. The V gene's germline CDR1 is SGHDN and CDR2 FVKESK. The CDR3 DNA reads TGTGCCAGCAGCCAAAGGTACGGGAGGCAGGGATGGGACGAGCAGTACTTC. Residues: CASSQRYGRQGWDEQYF. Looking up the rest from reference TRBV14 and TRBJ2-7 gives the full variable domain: EAGVTQFPSHSVIEKGQTVTLRCDPISGHDNLYWYRRVMGKEIKFLLHFVKESKQDESGMPNNRFLAERTGGTYSTLKVQPAELEDSGVYFCASSQRYGRQGWDEQYFGPGTRLTVT.

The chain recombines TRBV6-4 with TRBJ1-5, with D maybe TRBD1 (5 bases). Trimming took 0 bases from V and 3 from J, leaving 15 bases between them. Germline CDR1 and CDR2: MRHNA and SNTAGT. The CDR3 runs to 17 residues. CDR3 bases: TGTGCCAGCAGTGACTCGGGGCAGGGATGTCACAATCAGCCCCAGCATTTT. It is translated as CASSDSGQGCHNQPQHF.

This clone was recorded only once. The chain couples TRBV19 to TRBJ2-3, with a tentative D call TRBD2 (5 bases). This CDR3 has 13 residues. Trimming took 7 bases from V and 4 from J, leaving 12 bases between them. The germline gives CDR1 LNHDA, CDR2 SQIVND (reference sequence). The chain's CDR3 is CASNSRAADTQYF. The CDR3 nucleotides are TGTGCCAGTAACTCGCGGGCCGCAGATACGCAGTATTTT.

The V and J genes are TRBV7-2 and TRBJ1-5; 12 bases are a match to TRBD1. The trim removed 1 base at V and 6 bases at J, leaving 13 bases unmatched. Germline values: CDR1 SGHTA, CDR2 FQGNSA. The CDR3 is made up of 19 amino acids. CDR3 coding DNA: TGTGCCAGCAGCTTAGGAACCTTTCTAGGGACAGGGGGCGTTCAGCCCCAGCATTTT. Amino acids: CASSLGTFLGTGGVQPQHF. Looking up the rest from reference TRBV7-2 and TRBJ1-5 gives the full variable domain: GAGVSQSPSNKVTEKGKDVELRCDPISGHTALYWYRQSLGQGLEFLIYFQGNSAPDKSGLPSDRFSAERTGGSVSTLTIQRTQQEDSAVYLCASSLGTFLGTGGVQPQHFGDGTRLSIL.

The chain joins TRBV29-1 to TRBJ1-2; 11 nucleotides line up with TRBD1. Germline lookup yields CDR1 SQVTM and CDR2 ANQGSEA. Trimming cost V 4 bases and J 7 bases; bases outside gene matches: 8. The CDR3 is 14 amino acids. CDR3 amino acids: CSVAGGQGVTGYTF. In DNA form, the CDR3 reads TGCAGCGTTGCGGGGGGACAGGGGGTGACTGGCTACACCTTC.

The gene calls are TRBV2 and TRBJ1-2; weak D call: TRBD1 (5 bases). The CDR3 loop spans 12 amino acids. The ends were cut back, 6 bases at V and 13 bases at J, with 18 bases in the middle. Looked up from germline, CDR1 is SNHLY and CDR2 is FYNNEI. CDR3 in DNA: TGTGCCAGCAGCTCAGCGGGGGAAACAAGCACCTTC. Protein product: CASSSAGETSTF.

The CDR3 reads CASTFDKHTEAFF. Here the CDR3 DNA reads TGTGCCAGCACCTTCGACAAGCACACTGAAGCTTTCTTT. This sequence joins TRBV12-3 or TRBV12-4 and TRBJ1-1; no clear D. Trimming removed 7 bases at V and 3 bases at J, with 12 bases between. The CDR3 is 13 residues long.

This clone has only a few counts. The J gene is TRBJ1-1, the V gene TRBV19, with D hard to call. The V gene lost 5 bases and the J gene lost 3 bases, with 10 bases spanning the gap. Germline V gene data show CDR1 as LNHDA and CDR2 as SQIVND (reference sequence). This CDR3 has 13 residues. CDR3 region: CASSPPSHTEAFF. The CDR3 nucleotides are TGTGCCAGTAGTCCCCCGAGTCACACTGAAGCTTTCTTT. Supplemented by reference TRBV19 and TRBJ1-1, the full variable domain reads DGGITQSPKYLFRKEGQNVTLSCEQNLNHDAMYWYRQDPGQGLRLIYYSQIVNDFQKGDIAEGYSVSREKKESFPLTVTSAQKNPTAFYLCASSPPSHTEAFFGQGTRLTVV.

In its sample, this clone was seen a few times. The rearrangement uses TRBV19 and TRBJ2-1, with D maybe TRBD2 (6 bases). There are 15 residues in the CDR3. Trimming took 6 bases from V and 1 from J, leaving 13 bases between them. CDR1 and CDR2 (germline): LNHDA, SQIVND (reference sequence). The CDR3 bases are TGTGCCAGTAGAAAGACGGGAGTATCCTACAATGAGCAGTTCTTC. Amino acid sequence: CASRKTGVSYNEQFF. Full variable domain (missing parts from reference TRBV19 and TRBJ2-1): DGGITQSPKYLFRKEGQNVTLSCEQNLNHDAMYWYRQDPGQGLRLIYYSQIVNDFQKGDIAEGYSVSREKKESFPLTVTSAQKNPTAFYLCASRKTGVSYNEQFFGPGTRLTVL.

CDR3 loop: CASSPLDSLQDTQYF. The CDR3 DNA follows: TGTGCCAGCTCACCGTTGGACAGTTTGCAAGATACGCAGTATTTT. The rearrangement joins TRBV18 to TRBJ2-3; tentatively, D is TRBD1 (6 bases). Germline V CDR1 and CDR2: KGHSH, LQKENI. V lost 3 bases and J 5 bases, leaving 15 bases between the germline ends. The CDR3 runs to 15 residues.

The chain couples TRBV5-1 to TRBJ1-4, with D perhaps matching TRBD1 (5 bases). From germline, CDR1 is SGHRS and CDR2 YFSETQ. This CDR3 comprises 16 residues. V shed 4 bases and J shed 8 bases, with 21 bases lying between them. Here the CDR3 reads CASSPGVSPREEKLFF. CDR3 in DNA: TGCGCCAGCAGCCCGGGGGTAAGCCCCCGGGAGGAAAAACTGTTTTTT.

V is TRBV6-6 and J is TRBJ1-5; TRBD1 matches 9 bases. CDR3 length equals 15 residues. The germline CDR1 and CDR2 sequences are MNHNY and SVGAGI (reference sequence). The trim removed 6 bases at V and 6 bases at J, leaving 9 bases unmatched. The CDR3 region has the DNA TGTGCCAGCAGGGGGACAGGGCTCGGTCGTCAGCCCCAGCATTTT. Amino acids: CASRGTGLGRQPQHF.

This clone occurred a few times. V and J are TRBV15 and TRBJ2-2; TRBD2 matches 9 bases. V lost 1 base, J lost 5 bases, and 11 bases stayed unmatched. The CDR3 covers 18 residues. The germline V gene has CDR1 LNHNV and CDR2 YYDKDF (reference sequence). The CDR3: CATSRAGAGGLPTGELFF. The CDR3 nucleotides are TGTGCCACCAGCAGAGCGGGGGCGGGGGGGCTACCAACCGGGGAGCTGTTTTTT.

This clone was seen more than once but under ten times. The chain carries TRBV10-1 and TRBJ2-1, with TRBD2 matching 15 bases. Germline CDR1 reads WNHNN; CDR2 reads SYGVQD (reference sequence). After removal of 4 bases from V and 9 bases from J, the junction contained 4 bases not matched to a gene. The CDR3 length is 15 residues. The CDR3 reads CASSAPGLAGGEQFF. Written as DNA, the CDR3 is TGCGCCAGCAGTGCACCGGGACTAGCGGGAGGTGAGCAGTTCTTC.

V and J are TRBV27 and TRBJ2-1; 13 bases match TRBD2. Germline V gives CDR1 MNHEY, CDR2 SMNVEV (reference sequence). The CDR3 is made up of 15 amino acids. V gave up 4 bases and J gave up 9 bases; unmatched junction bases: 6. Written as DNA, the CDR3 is TGTGCCAGCAGTTGGACTAGCGGGGGCGGGGGTGAGCAGTTCTTC. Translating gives CASSWTSGGGGEQFF.

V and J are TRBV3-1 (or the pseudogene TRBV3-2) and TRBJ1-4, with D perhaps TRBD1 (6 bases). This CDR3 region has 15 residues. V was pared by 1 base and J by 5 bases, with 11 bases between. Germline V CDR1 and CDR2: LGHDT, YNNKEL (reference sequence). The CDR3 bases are TGTGCCAGCAGCCAAGGGGGACAACCGAATGAAAAACTGTTTTTT. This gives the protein CASSQGGQPNEKLFF.

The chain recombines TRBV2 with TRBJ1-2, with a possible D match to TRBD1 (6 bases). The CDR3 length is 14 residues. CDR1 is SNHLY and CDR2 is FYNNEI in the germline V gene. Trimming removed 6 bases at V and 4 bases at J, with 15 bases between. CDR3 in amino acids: CASSVDSETYGYTF. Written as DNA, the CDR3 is TGTGCCAGCAGCGTGGACAGCGAAACCTATGGCTACACCTTC.

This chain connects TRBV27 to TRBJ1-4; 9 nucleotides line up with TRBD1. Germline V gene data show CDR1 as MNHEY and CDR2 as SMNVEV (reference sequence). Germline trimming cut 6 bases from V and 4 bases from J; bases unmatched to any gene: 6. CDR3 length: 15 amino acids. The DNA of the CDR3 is TGTGCCAGCAGCCCCTGGACAGGGGATAATGAAAAACTGTTTTTT. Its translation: CASSPWTGDNEKLFF.

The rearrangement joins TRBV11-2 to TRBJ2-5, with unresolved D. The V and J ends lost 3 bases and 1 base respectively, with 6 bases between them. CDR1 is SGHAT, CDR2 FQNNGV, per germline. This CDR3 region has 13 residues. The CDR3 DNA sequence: TGTGCCAGCAGCTTGGCCTTCCAAGAGACCCAGTACTTC. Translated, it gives CASSLAFQETQYF.

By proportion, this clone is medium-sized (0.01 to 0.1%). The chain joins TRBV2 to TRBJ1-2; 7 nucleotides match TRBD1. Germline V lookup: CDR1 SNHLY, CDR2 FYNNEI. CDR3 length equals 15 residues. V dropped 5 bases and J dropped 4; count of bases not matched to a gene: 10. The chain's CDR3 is CASSTSGQVLYGYTF. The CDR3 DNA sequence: TGTGCCAGCAGTACCTCCGGACAGGTTCTCTATGGCTACACCTTC.